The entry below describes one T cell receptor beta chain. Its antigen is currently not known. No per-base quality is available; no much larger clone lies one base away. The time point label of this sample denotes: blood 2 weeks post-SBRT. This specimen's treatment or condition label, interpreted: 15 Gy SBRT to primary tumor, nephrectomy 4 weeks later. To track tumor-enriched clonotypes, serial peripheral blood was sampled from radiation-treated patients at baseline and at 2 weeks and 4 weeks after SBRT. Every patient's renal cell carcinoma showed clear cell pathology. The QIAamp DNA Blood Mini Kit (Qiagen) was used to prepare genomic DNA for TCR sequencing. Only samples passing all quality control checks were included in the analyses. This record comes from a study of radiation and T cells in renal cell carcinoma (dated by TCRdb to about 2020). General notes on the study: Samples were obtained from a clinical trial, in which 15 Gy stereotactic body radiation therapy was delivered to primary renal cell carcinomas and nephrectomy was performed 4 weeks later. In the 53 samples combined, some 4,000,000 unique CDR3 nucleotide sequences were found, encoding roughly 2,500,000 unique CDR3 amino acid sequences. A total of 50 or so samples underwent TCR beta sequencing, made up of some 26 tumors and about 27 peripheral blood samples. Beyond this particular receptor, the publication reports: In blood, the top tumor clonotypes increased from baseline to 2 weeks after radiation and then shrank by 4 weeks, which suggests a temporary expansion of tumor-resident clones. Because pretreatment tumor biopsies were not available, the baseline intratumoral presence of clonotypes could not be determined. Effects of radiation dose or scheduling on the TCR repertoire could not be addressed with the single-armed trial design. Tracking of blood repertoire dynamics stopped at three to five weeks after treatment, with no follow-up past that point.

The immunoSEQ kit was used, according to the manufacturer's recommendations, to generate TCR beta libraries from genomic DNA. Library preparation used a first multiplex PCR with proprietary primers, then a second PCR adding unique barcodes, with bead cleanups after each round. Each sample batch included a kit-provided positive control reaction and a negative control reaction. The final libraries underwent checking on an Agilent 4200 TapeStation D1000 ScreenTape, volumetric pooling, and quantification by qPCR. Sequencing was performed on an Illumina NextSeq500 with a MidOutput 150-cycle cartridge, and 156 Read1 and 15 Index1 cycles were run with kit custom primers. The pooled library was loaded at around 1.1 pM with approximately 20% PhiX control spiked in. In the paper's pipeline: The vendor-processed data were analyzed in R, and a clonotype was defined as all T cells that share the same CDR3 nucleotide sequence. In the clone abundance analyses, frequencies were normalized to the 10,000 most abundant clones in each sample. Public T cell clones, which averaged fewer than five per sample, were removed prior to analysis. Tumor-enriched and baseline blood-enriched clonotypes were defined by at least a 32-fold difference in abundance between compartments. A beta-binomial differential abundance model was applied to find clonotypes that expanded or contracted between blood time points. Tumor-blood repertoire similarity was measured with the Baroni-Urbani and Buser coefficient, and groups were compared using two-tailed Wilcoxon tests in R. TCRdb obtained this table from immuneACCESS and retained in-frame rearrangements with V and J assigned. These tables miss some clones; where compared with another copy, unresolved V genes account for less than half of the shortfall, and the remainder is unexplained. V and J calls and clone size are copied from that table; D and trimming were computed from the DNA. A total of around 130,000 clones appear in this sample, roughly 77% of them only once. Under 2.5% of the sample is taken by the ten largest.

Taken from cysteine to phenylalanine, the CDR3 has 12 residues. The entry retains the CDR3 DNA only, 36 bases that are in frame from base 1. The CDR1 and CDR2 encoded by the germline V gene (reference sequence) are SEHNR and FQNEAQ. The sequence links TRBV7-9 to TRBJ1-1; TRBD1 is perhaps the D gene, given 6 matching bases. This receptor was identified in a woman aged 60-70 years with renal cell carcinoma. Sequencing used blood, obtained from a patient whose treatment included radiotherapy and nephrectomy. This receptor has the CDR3 CALRAGDRQAFF. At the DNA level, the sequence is TGTGCTCTTAGGGCAGGGGACCGGCAAGCTTTCTTT.